The T cell receptor beta chain described here comes from a study of cytomegalovirus exposure and HLA in healthy donors. 13 Jbeta primers and 60 Vbeta primers were used for the PCR. The protocol was immunoSEQ multiplex PCR, while the TCRdb copy is restricted to in-frame clones and leaves out a portion. The sample table sets out 200,000 to 250,000 clones. The material sequenced was PBMCs. The TCR was taken from a girl aged 2 to 10 in good health and CMV-seropositive.

This CDR3 reads CASRETGRPYNEQFF. The CDR3 DNA follows: TGTGCCAGCAGAGAAACCGGGAGGCCCTACAATGAGCAGTTCTTC. J is TRBJ2-1 and V is TRBV6-5; TRBD2 agrees at 7 bases. The J segment lost 2 bases and the V segment lost 6 bases, leaving 7 bases of the junction unmatched. Germline V gene sequence: CDR1 MNHEY, CDR2 SVGAGI. This CDR3 region has 15 residues.